This T cell receptor beta chain was recorded in a study of T-cell reconstitution after alpha-beta-depleted transplantation in children. General observations from the study: By about two months after transplant, alpha-beta T cells reportedly arose from several hundred graft clones that had expanded. From surviving recipient T cells and thymic progenitors came the high day-60 TCRbeta diversity observed in some patients. After one year, T-cell counts and TCRbeta diversity mostly came from new T cells.

This CDR3 has 11 residues. The V end lost 6 bases, the J end lost 11 bases, and 13 bases lay between the germline ends. As for this clonotype: Its antigen remains unidentified.

TCRbeta library construction was performed incorporating unique molecular identifiers. TCRdb re-derived calls from the PCR reads in MiXCR, one entry per CDR3 protein. The table records 250,000 to 400,000 distinct CDR3 sequences, around 25% of them present only once. V gene TRBV12-3 or TRBV12-4 combines with J gene TRBJ1-1; a weak D match, TRBD1 (5 bases). The clonotype was recovered from a male patient younger than 18 who had a stem cell transplant for acute lymphoblastic leukemia, so the T cells may come from the graft donor. The specimen comprised PBMCs, mostly from graft donor cells, sampled 180 days after TCRalphabeta/CD19-depleted stem cell transplant. The chain's CDR3 is CASSRALRAFF. Written as DNA, the CDR3 is TGTGCCAGCAGCAGGGCCCTACGGGCTTTCTTT.